The T cell receptor beta chain under discussion was sequenced for a study of blood T cell repertoires in COVID-19. About the research overall: Material from acute and convalescent COVID-19 was sourced from the United States, Italy and Spain. Sources were T cells, B-cell-depleted T cells, or PBMCs; the material itself was cDNA or gDNA.

The V and J ends lost 0 bases and 5 bases respectively, with 11 bases between them. Germline V gene data show CDR1 as SGHDT and CDR2 as YYEEEE. The CDR3 is 14 amino acids. Profiled with immunoSEQ multiplex PCR; TCRdb holds only in-frame clones, not every one. The sample lists some 250,000 clones, about nine tenths occurring once. The sequenced sample was peripheral blood. The chain links TRBV5-6 to TRBJ2-5; D is uncertain. The TCR was taken from a woman aged 25 to 39 with COVID-19, enrolled during active disease. CDR3 sequence: CASSLAEVRETQYF. The CDR3 DNA is TGTGCCAGCAGCTTGGCGGAAGTCAGGGAGACCCAGTACTTC.